This T cell receptor beta chain was profiled in a study of T cells in Graves' hyperthyroidism and ophthalmopathy. For the study at large: At initial diagnosis, before any treatment had begun, peripheral blood was obtained.

CDR1 and CDR2 from the germline V gene are SGHRS and YFSETQ. This CDR3 is 12 amino acids long. This clonotype was counted at least ten times. One junction end disagrees with the germline gene, perhaps due to a read error. Using RNA transcripts as the source, TCR beta CDR3 regions were amplified. The study used the HTBI primer set for a first-round RT-PCR of the TCR CDR3. A single record per CDR3 protein comes from TCRdb applying MiXCR to the multiplex PCR reads. Seen here are more than 350,000 distinct CDR3 sequences, nearly 15% observed once, and the top ten hold approximately 20%. Uncontrolled infection, other autoimmune disease, pregnancy or lactation led to exclusion. The PBMCs studied were ones that came from 10 ml fresh peripheral blood.

Sequencing was performed on blood. The chain links TRBV5-1 to TRBJ2-5; D uncertain. The source is a woman in her sixties with Graves' ophthalmopathy. The CDR3 reads CASSLVGETQYF. In DNA form, the CDR3 reads TGTGCCAGCAGCTTAGTTGGGGAGACCCAGTACTTC. The full variable domain, in which reference TRBV5-1 and TRBJ2-5 provide the parts outside the CDR3, is KAGVTQTPRYLIKTRGQQVTLSCSPISGHRSVSWYQQTPGQGLQFLFEYFSETQRNKGNFPGRFSGRQFSNSRSEMNVSTLELGDSALYLCASSLVGETQYFGPGTRLLVL.